This T cell receptor beta chain was captured in a study of blood T cell repertoires in COVID-19. The sample holds a few counts of this clone. Participants came from around 25 US areas, aged about 18 to 90 years. Participants' own reports of clinical history determined their cohort assignment. Germline values: CDR1 MNHEY, CDR2 SVGAGI. The ends lost 4 bases at V and 6 bases at J; junction bases unmatched: 5. The CDR3 extends over 14 amino acids. TCRdb's table, derived via immunoSEQ multiplex PCR, lists solely in-frame clones and lacks some. The repertoire has a few hundred thousand clones, 70% to 90% of them found once; the top ten carry roughly 4.3%.

The TCR sequence derives from a woman aged 25-40 years who had recovered from COVID-19. Sequenced sample: PBMCs or T cells enriched from blood (not recorded which). The chain recombines TRBV6-5 with TRBJ2-7; 11 bases agree with TRBD1. In DNA, the CDR3 is TGTGCCAGCAGTTTCCGGGACAGGGGGATCGAGCAGTACTTC. Its translation is CASSFRDRGIEQYF.